Listed below are T cell receptor beta chains from one sample, sequenced in a study of beta chain features in type 1 diabetes. Sequencing used immunoSEQ multiplex PCR; TCRdb keeps in-frame clones, though not all of them. Of roughly 700,000 clones listed, roughly 12% are singletons. Sequencing was performed on naive CD4+ T cells from blood. These receptors were taken from a man in his late teens or twenties with type 1 diabetes. Both conserved end residues are part of each CDR3. A D gene is named only where the DNA matches it firmly. Clone size is given for some rows only: seen once, a few or many times, or a class if the clone is expanded.

j_call,v_call,clone_size,d_call,cdr3_aa,cdr3_nt
TRBJ2-1,TRBV5-4,-,-,CASSPTGPVNEQFF,TGTGCCAGCAGCCCAACTGGGCCCGTCAATGAGCAGTTCTTC
TRBJ2-5,TRBV6-1,-,-,CASSEETQYF,TGTGCCAGCAGTGAAGAGACCCAGTACTTC
TRBJ2-1,TRBV11-2,few,TRBD2,CASSLGTGGAIDEQFF,TGTGCCAGCAGCTTAGGCACGGGGGGGGCGATCGATGAGCAGTTCTTC
TRBJ2-2,TRBV13,-,-,CASSIAPGELFF,TGTGCCAGCAGCATTGCACCGGGGGAGCTGTTTTTT
TRBJ2-1,TRBV29-1,-,TRBD1,CSADRGLNEQFF,TGCAGCGCCGACAGGGGGCTAAATGAGCAGTTCTTC
TRBJ2-1,TRBV5-1,-,TRBD1,CASSLTTGIINEQFF,TGCGCCAGCAGCTTGACGACAGGGATAATCAATGAGCAGTTCTTC
TRBJ1-5,TRBV9,few,-,CASSVDGQLNQPQHF,TGTGCCAGCAGCGTAGACGGACAGCTCAATCAGCCCCAGCATTTT
TRBJ2-6,TRBV5-1,few,-,CASKGQGLTSGANVLTF,TGCGCCAGCAAGGGGCAGGGTCTCACCTCTGGGGCCAACGTCCTGACTTTC
TRBJ2-7,TRBV6-1,-,-,CASSEDDRPSEQYF,TGTGCCAGCAGTGAAGATGACCGTCCCAGCGAGCAGTACTTC
TRBJ2-7,TRBV6-5,-,TRBD1,CASSYSVTGIYEQYF,TGTGCCAGCAGTTACTCTGTGACAGGGATCTACGAGCAGTACTTC
TRBJ2-3,TRBV6-1,few,TRBD1,CATRDREADTQYF,TGTGCCACCCGGGACAGGGAGGCAGATACGCAGTATTTT
TRBJ2-5,TRBV10-3,few,-,CAISDLTALIQETQYF,TGTGCCATCAGTGATCTAACGGCCCTTATCCAAGAGACCCAGTACTTC
TRBJ1-2,TRBV10-3,-,TRBD1,CAISGSGTGNYGYTF,TGTGCCATCAGTGGGTCCGGGACAGGGAACTATGGCTACACCTTC
TRBJ1-1,TRBV2,once,-,CAQDKGRVNTEAFF,TGTGCCCAAGACAAGGGCAGGGTGAACACTGAAGCTTTCTTT
TRBJ2-7,TRBV30,few,-,CAWGPGPTGEQYF,TGTGCCTGGGGACCGGGGCCGACGGGCGAGCAGTACTTC
TRBJ1-1,TRBV28,-,-,CASSLDRQTEAFF,TGTGCCAGCAGCCTCGACAGGCAGACTGAAGCTTTCTTT
TRBJ1-4,TRBV9,-,-,CASSVAQVGRATNEKLFF,TGTGCCAGCAGCGTAGCGCAGGTGGGACGAGCAACTAATGAAAAACTGTTTTTT
TRBJ2-5,TRBV7-2,-,-,CASSLLGARETQYF,TGTGCCAGCAGCTTACTGGGGGCGAGAGAGACCCAGTACTTC
TRBJ1-1,TRBV20-1,-,-,CSGANTEAFF,TGCAGCGGCGCGAACACTGAAGCTTTCTTT
TRBJ1-5,TRBV18,-,TRBD1,CASSGTGGNQPQHF,TGTGCCAGCTCAGGGACAGGGGGCAATCAGCCCCAGCATTTT
TRBJ1-1,TRBV4-1,few,-,CASSPTDRNTEAFF,TGCGCCAGCAGCCCCACGGACAGGAACACTGAAGCTTTCTTT
TRBJ2-5,TRBV15,once,-,CATSPELGGPETQYF,TGTGCCACCAGTCCGGAATTGGGCGGTCCCGAGACCCAGTACTTC
TRBJ1-1,TRBV30,few,-,CAWRAMRNTEAFF,TGTGCCTGGAGGGCGATGCGGAACACTGAAGCTTTCTTT
TRBJ2-5,TRBV28,few,-,CASSLWATKETQYF,TGTGCCAGCAGTCTGTGGGCCACTAAAGAGACCCAGTACTTC
TRBJ1-4,TRBV19,few,TRBD1,CASRPGQINEKLFF,TGTGCCAGTAGGCCGGGACAGATAAATGAAAAACTGTTTTTT
TRBJ2-1,TRBV6-5,-,-,CASRKDGTNEQFF,TGTGCCAGCAGGAAAGACGGGACTAATGAGCAGTTCTTC
TRBJ2-3,TRBV5-1,few,-,CASSLGTTDTQYF,TGCGCCAGCAGCTTGGGGACCACAGATACGCAGTATTTT
TRBJ2-1,TRBV7-7,few,TRBD2,CASSPASGGYEQFF,TGTGCTAGCAGCCCGGCTAGCGGGGGCTATGAGCAGTTCTTC
TRBJ2-1,TRBV5-1,-,TRBD2,CASSLGYSGGRNNEQFF,TGCGCCAGCAGCTTGGGGTATAGCGGGGGACGAAACAATGAGCAGTTCTTC
TRBJ2-5,TRBV27,few,-,CASSLIGGETQYF,TGTGCCAGCAGTTTGATCGGAGGAGAGACCCAGTACTTC
TRBJ2-1,TRBV27,-,-,CASSLTRGNEQFF,TGTGCCAGCAGTCTCACTAGGGGGAATGAGCAGTTCTTC
TRBJ1-2,TRBV7-8,few,-,CASSLRGKNYGYTF,TGTGCCAGCAGCTTAAGGGGGAAGAACTATGGCTACACCTTC
TRBJ2-3,TRBV9,-,-,CASSVGGMGSTDTQYF,TGTGCCAGCAGCGTAGGGGGTATGGGGTCCACAGATACGCAGTATTTT
TRBJ2-6,TRBV7-2,-,-,CASSRTSGANVLTF,TGTGCCAGCAGCCGGACGTCTGGGGCCAACGTCCTGACTTTC
TRBJ2-1,TRBV2,few,-,CASIQDSTNEQFF,TGTGCCAGCATACAGGATTCCACAAATGAGCAGTTCTTC
TRBJ1-1,TRBV10-3,few,-,CAISESQGWGMNTEAFF,TGTGCCATCAGTGAGTCTCAAGGTTGGGGGATGAACACTGAAGCTTTCTTT
TRBJ2-7,TRBV6-5,few,-,CASSYAAGRYEQYF,TGTGCCAGCAGTTACGCGGCGGGGAGGTACGAGCAGTACTTC
TRBJ2-1,TRBV4-2,few,TRBD2,CASSQEVAGASYNEQFF,TGTGCCAGCAGCCAAGAGGTAGCGGGGGCCTCCTACAATGAGCAGTTCTTC
TRBJ2-5,TRBV11-3,-,-,CASSLDRDTKETQYF,TGTGCCAGCAGCTTAGATCGGGACACTAAAGAGACCCAGTACTTC
TRBJ1-1,TRBV29-1,few,TRBD1,CSVCRGLGTEAFF,TGCAGCGTCTGCAGGGGGCTGGGAACTGAAGCTTTCTTT
TRBJ1-4,TRBV30,few,-,CAWSVRGHPNEKLFF,TGTGCCTGGAGTGTACGGGGACACCCTAATGAAAAACTGTTTTTT
TRBJ2-7,TRBV7-9,-,-,CASSLEGGYHEQYF,TGTGCCAGCAGCTTAGAAGGAGGGTACCACGAGCAGTACTTC
TRBJ1-5,TRBV20-1,few,-,CSARGDQPQHF,TGCAGTGCTAGAGGGGACCAGCCCCAGCATTTT
TRBJ1-1,TRBV6-1,few,-,CASRQGLREAFF,TGTGCCAGCAGACAAGGGTTGCGTGAAGCTTTCTTT
TRBJ2-7,TRBV28,few,-,CASSLDSYYEQYF,TGTGCCAGCAGTTTGGACAGTTACTACGAGCAGTACTTC
TRBJ1-1,TRBV16,few,-,CASSLSNLEAFF,TGTGCCAGCAGCCTCAGCAATCTTGAAGCTTTCTTT
TRBJ1-2,TRBV7-3,-,-,CASSPDNYGYTF,TGTGCCAGCAGCCCAGACAACTATGGCTACACCTTC